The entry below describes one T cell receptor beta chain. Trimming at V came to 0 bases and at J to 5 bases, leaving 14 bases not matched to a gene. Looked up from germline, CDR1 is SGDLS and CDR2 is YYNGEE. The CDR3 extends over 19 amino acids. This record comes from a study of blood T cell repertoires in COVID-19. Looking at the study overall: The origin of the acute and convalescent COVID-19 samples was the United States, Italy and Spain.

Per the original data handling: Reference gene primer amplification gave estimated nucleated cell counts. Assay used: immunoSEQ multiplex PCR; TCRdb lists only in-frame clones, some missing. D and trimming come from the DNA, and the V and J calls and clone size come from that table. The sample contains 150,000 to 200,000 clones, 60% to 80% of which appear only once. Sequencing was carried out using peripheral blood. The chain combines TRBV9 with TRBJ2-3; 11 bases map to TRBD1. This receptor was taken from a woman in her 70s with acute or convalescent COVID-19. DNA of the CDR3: TGTGCCAGCAGCGTAGCTCAAAACCGTGGGGACAGGGGGAGAGATACGCAGTATTTT. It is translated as CASSVAQNRGDRGRDTQYF.